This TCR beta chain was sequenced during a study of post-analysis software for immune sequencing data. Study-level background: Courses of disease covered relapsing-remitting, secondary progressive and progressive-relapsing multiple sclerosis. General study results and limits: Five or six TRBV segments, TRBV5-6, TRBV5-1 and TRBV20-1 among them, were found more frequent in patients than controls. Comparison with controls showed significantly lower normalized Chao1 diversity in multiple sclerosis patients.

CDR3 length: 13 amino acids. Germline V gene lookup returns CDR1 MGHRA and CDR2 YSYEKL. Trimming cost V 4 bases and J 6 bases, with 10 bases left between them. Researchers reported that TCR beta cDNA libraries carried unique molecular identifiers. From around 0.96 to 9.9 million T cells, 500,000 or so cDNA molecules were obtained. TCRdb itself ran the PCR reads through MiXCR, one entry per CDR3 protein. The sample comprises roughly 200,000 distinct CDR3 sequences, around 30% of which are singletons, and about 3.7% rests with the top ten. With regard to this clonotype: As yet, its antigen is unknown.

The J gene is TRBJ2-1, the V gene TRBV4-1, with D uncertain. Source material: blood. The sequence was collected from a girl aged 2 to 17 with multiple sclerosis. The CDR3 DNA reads TGCGCCAGCAGCCGACTTGAGTTCAATGAGCAGTTCTTC. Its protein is CASSRLEFNEQFF.